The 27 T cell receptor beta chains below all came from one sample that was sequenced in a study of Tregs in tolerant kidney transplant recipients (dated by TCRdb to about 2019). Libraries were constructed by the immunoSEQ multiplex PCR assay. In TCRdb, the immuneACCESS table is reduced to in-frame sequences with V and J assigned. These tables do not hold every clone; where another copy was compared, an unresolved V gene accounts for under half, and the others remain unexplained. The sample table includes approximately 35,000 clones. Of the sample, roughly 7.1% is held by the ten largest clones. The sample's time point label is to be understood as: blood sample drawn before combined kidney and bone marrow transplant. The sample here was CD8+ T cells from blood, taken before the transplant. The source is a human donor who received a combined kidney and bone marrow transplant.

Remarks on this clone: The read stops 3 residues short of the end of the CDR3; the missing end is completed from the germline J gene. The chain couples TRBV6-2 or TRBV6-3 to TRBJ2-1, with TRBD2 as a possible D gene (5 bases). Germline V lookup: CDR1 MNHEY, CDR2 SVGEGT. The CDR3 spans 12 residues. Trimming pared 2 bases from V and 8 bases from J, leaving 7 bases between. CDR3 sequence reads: CASSYASHEQFF. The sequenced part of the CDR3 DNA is TGTGCCAGCAGTTACGCTAGCCATGAG.

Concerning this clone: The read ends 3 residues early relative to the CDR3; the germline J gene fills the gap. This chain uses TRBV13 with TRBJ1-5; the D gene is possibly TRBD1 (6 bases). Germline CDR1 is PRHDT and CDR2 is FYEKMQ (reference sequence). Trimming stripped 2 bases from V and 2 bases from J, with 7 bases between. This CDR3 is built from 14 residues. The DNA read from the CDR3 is TGTGCCAGCAGCTTACCAGGGGGCAATCAGCCC. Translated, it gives CASSLPGGNQP. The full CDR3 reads CASSLPGGNQPQHF.

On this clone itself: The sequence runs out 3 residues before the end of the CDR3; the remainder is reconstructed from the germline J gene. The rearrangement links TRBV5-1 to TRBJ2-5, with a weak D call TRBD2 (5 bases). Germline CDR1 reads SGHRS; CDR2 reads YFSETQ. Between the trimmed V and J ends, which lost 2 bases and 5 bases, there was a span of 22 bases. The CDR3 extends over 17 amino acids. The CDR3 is CASSFTTALLAGETQYF. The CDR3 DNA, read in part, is TGCGCCAGCAGCTTTACTACGGCTCTCCTGGCGGGCGAGACC.

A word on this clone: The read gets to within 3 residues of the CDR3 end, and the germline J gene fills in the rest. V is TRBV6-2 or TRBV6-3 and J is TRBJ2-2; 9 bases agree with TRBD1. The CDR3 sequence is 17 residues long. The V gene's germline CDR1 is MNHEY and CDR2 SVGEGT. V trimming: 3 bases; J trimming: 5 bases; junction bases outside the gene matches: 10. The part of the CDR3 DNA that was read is TGTGCCAGCAGTTATAGTACGGACAGGGGAAGGACCGGGGAG. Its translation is CASSYSTDRGRTGE. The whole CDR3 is CASSYSTDRGRTGELFF.

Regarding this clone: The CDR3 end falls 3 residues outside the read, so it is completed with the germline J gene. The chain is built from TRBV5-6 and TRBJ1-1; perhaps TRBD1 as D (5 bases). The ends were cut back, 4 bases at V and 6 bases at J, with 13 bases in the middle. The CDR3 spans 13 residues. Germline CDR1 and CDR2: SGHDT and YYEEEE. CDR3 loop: CASSTGLPPEAFF. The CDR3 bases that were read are TGTGCCAGCAGCACAGGTCTCCCCCCTGAA.

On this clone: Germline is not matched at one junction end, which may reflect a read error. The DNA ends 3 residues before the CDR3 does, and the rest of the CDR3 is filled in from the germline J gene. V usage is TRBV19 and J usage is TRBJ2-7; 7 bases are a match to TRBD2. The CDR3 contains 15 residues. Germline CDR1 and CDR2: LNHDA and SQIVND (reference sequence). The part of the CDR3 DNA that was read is TGTGCCAGTGGTATAGAAGGGACTAACACCTACGAG. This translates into CASGIEGTNTYE. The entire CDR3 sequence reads CASGIEGTNTYEQYF.

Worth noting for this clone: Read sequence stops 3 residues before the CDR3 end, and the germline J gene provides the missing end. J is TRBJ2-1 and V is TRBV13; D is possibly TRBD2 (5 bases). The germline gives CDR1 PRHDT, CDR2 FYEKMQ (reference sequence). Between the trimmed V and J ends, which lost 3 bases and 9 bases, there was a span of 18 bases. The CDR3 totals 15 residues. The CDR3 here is CASSFDLDFQPEQFF. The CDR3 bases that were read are TGTGCCAGCAGCTTCGACTTGGACTTCCAACCTGAG.

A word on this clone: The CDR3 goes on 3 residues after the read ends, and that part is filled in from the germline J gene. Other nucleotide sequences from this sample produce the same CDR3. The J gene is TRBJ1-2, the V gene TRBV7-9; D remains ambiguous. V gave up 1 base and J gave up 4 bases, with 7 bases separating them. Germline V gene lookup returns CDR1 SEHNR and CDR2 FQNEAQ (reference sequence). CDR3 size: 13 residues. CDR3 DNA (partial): TGTGCCAGCAGCTTAGGAGCAGGCTATGGC. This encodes CASSLGAGYG. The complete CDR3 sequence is CASSLGAGYGYTF.

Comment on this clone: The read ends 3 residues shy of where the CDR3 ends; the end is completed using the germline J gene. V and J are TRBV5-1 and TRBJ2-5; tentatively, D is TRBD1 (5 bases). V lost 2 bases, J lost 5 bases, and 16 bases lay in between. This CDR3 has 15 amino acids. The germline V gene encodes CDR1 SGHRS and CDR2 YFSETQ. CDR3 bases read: TGCGCCAGCAGCTTTGCCCCAGGGTTTCTGGAGACC. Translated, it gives CASSFAPGFLET. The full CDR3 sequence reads CASSFAPGFLETQYF. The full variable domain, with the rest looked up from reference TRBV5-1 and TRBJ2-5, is KAGVTQTPRYLIKTRGQQVTLSCSPISGHRSVSWYQQTPGQGLQFLFEYFSETQRNKGNFPGRFSGRQFSNSRSEMNVSTLELGDSALYLCASSFAPGFLETQYFGPGTRLLVL.

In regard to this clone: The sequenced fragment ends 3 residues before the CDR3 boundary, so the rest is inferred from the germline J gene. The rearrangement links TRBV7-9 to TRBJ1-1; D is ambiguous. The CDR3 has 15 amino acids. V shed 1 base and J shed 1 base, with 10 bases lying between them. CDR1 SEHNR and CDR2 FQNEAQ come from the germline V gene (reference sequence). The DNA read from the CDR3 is TGTGCCAGCAGCTTAGTGGGCAGTCCGAACACTGAA. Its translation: CASSLVGSPNTE. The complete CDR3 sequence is CASSLVGSPNTEAFF.

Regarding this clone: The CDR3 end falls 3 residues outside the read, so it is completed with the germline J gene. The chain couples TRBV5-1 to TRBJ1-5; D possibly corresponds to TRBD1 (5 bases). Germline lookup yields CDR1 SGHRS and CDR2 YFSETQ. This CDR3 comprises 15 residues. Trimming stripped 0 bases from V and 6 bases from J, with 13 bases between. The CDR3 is CASSLAGGGFQPQHF. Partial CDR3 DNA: TGCGCCAGCAGCTTGGCCGGTGGGGGGTTTCAGCCC.

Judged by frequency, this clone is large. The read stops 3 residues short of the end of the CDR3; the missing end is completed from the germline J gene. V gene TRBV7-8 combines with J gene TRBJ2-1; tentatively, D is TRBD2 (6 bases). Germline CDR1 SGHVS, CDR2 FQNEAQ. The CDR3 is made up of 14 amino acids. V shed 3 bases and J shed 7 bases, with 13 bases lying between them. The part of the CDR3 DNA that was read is TGTGCCAGCAGCTTCACTAGCTTTGGGAATGAG. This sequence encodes CASSFTSFGNE. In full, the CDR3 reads CASSFTSFGNEQFF.

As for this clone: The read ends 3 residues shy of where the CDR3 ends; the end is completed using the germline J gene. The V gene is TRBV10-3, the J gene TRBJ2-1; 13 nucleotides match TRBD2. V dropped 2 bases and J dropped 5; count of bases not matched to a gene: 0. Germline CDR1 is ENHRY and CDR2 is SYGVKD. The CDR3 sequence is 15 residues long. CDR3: CAISETSGRDNEQFF. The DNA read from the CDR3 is TGTGCCATCAGTGAGACTAGCGGGAGGGACAATGAG.

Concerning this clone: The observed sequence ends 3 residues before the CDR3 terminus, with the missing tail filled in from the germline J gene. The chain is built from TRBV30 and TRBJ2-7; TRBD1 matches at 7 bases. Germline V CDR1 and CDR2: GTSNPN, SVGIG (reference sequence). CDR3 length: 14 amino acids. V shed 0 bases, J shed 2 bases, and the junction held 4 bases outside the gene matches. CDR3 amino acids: CAWSVQGTPYEQYF. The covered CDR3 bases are TGTGCCTGGAGTGTACAGGGGACACCCTACGAG.

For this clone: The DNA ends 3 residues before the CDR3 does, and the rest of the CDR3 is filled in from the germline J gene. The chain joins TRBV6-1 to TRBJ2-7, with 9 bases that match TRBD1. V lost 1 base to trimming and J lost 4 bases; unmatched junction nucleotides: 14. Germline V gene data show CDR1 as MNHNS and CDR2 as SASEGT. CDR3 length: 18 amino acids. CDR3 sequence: CASSEVGGTGTGSYEQYF. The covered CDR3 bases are TGTGCCAGCAGTGAAGTCGGTGGGACAGGGACAGGGAGTTACGAG.

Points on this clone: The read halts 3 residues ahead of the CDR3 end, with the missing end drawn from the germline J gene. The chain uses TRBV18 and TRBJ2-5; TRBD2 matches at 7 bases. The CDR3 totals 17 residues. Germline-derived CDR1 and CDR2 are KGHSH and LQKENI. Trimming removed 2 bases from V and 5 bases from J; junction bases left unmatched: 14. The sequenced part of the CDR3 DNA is TGTGCCAGCTCACCAATCTCTGGCGGCGGGGGTTCGGAGACC. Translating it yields CASSPISGGGGSET. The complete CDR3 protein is CASSPISGGGGSETQYF.

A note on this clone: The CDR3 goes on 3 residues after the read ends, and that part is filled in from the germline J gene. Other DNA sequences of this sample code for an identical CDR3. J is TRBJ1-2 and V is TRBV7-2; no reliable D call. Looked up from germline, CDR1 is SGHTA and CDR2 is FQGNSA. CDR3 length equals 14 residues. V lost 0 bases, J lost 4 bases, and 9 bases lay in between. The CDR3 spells CASSLAGGSYGYTF. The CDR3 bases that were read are TGTGCCAGCAGCTTAGCGGGCGGGAGCTATGGC.

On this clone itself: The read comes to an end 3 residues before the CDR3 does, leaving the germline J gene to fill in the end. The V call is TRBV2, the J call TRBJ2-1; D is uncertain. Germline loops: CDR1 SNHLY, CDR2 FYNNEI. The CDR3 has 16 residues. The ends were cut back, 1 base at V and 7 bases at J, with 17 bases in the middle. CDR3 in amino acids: CASSEGAQWKENEQFF. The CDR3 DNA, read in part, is TGTGCCAGCAGTGAAGGGGCCCAGTGGAAAGAGAATGAG.

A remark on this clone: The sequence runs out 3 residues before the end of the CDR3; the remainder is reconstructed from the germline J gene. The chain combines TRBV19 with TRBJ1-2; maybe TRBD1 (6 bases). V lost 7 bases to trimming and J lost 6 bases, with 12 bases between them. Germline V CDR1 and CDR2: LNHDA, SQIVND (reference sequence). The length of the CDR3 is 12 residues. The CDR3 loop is CASNLGQNGYTF. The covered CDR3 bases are TGTGCCAGTAACTTAGGACAGAATGGC.

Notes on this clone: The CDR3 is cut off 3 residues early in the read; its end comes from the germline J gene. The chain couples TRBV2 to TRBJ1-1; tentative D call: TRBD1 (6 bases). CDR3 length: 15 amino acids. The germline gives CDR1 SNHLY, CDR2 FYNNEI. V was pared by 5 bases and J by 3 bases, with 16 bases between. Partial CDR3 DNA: TGTGCCAGCAGTCGACAGGTACTGGGGGACACTGAA. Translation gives CASSRQVLGDTE. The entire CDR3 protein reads CASSRQVLGDTEAFF.

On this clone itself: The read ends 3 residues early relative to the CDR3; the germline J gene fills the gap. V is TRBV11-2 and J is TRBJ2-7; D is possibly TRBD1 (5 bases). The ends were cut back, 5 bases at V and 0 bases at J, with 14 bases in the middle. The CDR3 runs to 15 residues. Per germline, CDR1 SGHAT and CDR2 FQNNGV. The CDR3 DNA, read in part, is TGTGCCAGCAGCCACGGACAAGCAGCCTCCTACGAG. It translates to CASSHGQAASYE. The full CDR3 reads CASSHGQAASYEQYF.

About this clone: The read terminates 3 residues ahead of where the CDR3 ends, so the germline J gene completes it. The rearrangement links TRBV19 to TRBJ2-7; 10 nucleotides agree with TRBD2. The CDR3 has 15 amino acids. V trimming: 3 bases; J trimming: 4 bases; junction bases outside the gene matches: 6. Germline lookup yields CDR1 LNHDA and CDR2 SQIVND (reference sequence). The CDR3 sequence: CASSISGGQVYEQYF. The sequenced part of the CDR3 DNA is TGTGCCAGTAGTATTAGCGGGGGGCAAGTATACGAG. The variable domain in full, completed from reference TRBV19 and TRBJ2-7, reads DGGITQSPKYLFRKEGQNVTLSCEQNLNHDAMYWYRQDPGQGLRLIYYSQIVNDFQKGDIAEGYSVSREKKESFPLTVTSAQKNPTAFYLCASSISGGQVYEQYFGPGTRLTVT.

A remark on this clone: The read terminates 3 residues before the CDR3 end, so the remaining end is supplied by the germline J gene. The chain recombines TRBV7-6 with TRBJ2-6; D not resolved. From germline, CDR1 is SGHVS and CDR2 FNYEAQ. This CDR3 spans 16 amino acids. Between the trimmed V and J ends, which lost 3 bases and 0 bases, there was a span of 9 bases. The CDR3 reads CASSFSPGSGANVLTF. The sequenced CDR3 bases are TGTGCCAGCAGCTTTTCCCCAGGCTCTGGGGCCAACGTC. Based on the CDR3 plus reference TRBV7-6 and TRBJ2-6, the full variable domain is GAGVSQSPRYKVTKRGQDVALRCDPISGHVSLYWYRQALGQGPEFLTYFNYEAQQDKSGLPNDRFSAERPEGSISTLTIQRTEQRDSAMYRCASSFSPGSGANVLTFGAGSRLTVL.

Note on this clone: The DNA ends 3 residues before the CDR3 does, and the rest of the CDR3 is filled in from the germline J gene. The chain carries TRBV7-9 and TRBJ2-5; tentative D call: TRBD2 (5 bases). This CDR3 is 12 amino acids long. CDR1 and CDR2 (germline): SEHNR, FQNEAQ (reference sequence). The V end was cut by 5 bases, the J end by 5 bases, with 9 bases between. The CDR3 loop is CASSATTETQYF. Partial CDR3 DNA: TGTGCCAGCAGCGCGACTACGGAGACC.

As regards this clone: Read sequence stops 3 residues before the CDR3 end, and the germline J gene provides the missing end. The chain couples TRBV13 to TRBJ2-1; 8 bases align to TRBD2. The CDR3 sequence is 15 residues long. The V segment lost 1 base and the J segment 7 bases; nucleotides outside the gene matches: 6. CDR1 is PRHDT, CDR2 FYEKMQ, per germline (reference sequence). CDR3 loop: CASSLEVRGGNEQFF. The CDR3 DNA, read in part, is TGTGCCAGCAGCTTAGAGGTCCGGGGGGGGAATGAG.

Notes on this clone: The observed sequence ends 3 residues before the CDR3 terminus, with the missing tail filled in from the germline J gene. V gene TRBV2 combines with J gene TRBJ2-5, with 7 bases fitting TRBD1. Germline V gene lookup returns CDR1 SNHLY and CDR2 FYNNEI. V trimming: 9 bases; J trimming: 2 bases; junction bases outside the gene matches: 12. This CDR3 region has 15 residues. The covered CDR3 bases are TGTGCCAGTTCCGACCATCAACAGGGGCAAGAGACC. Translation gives CASSDHQQGQET. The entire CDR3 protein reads CASSDHQQGQETQYF.

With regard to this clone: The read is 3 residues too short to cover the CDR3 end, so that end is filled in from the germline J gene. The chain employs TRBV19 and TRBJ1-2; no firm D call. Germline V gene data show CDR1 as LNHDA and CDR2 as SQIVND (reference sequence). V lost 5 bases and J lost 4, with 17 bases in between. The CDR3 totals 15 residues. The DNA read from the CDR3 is TGTGCCAGTAGTCTCCCCCCCTTGAGCGTCTATGGC. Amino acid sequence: CASSLPPLSVYG. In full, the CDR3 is CASSLPPLSVYGYTF.